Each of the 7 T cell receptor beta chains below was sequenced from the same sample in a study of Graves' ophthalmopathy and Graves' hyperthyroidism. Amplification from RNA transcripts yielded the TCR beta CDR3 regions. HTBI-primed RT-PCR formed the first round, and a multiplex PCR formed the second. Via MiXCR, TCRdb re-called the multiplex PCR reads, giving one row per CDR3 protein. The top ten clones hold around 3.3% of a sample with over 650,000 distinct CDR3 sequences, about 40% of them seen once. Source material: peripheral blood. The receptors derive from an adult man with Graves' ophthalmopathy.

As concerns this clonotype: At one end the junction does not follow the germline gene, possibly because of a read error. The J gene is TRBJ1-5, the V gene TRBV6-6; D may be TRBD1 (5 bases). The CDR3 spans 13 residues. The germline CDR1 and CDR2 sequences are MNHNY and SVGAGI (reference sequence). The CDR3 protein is CAISGNRISAQHF. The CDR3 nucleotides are TGTGCCATCAGTGGTAACAGGATATCAGCCCAGCATTTT.

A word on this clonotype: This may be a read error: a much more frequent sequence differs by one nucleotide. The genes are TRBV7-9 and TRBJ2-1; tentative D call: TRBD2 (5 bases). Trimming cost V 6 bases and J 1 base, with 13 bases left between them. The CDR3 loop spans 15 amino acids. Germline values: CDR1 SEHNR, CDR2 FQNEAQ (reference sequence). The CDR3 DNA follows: TGTGCCAGCAGACCTAGCAGGAGTTCCTACAATGAGCAGTTCTTC. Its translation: CASRPSRSSYNEQFF. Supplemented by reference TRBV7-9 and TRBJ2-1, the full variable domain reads DTGVSQNPRHKITKRGQNVTFRCDPISEHNRLYWYRQTLGQGPEFLTYFQNEAQLEKSRLLSDRFSAERPKGSFSTLEIQRTEQGDSAMYLCASRPSRSSYNEQFFGPGTRLTVL.

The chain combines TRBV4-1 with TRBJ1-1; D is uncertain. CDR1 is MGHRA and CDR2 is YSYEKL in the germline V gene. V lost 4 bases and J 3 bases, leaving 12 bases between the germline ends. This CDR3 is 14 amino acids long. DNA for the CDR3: TGCGCCAGCAGCCGTAGGGAGCGGGACACTGAAGCTTTCTTT. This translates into CASSRRERDTEAFF.

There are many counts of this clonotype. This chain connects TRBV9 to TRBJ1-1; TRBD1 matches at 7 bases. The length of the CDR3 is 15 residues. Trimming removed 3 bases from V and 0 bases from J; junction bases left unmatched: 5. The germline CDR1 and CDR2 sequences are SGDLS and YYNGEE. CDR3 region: CASSAIGGMNTEAFF. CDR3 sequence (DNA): TGTGCCAGCAGCGCTATAGGGGGCATGAACACTGAAGCTTTCTTT.

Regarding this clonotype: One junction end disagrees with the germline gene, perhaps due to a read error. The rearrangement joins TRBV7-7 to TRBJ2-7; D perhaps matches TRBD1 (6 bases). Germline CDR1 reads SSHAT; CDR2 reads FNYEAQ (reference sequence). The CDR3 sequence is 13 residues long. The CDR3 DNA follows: TGTGCTAGCAGCGTTGCACAGGGCTACGAGCAGTACTTC. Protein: CASSVAQGYEQYF.

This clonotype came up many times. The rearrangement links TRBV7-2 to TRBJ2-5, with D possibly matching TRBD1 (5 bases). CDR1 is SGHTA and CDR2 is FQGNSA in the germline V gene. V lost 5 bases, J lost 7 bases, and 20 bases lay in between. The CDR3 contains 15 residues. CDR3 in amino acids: CASSLQAEPLSTQYF. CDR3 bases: TGTGCCAGCAGCCTACAGGCGGAACCTCTCTCGACCCAGTACTTC.

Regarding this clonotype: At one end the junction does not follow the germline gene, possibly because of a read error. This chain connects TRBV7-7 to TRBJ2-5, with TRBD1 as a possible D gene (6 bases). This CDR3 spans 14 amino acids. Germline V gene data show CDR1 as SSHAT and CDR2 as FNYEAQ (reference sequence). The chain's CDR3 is CASSVESQGETQYF. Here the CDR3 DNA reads TGTGCTAGCAGCGTCGAGTCCCAGGGGGAGACCCAGTACTTC.